Listed below are T cell receptor beta chains from one sample, sequenced in a study of human T cells and chemical hapten exposure. TCRdb processed the RACE reads anew with MiXCR; each CDR3 protein has one entry. Of about 49,000 distinct CDR3 sequences detected, around 9.3% appear once; the ten largest clones hold around 4.5%. The sample consisted of whole blood, taken in connection with sensitization to the hapten diphenylcyclopropenone (DPC). The receptors stem from a woman between 50 and 59 years old with alopecia areata. Some clones in this sample may be carry-over from other donors' samples. Each CDR3 is given with its conserved first and last residue. The D gene is left open where the match is weak. Not all rows give a size; the values are once, few, many and, for expanded clones, a class.

TRBV20-1,TRBD2,many,TRBJ2-7,TGCAGTGCTTTGACTAGCGGGAGTGTTTACGCGTCCTACGAGCAGTACTTC,CSALTSGSVYASYEQYF
TRBV9,-,many,TRBJ2-2,TGTGCCAGCAGCGTAGAAGGTGCCGGGTACGGGGAGCTGTTTTTT,CASSVEGAGYGELFF
TRBV20-1,-,many,TRBJ2-7,TGCAGTGCTAGAGTGGCTAGGACCTACGAGCAGTACTTC,CSARVARTYEQYF
TRBV11-3,TRBD2,-,TRBJ2-1,TGTGCCAGCAGCTTCGGACTAGCGGGAGGACGGAATGAGCAGTTCTTC,CASSFGLAGGRNEQFF
TRBV6-5,-,many,TRBJ2-7,TGTGCCAGCAGTTACTCCGGGGGTGGGGTGGCCTACGAGCAGTACTTC,CASSYSGGGVAYEQYF
TRBV5-1,TRBD2,many,TRBJ2-1,TGCGCCAGCAGCTTGTGGCCCCCCCCGGGACTAGCGGGAGGTGGCCTGGCCTACAATGAGCAGTTCTTC,CASSLWPPPGLAGGGLAYNEQFF
TRBV10-3,-,many,TRBJ2-1,TGTGCCATCGCTGAGAGGAGCGGGCAGAACAATGAGCAGTTCTTC,CAIAERSGQNNEQFF
TRBV29-1,-,many,TRBJ2-1,TGCAGCGTTTTAACTAGTCCCTCCTACAATGAGCAGTTCTTC,CSVLTSPSYNEQFF
TRBV21-1,-,many,TRBJ2-7,TGTGCCAGCAGCAAAGGATCCTACCGGGAACAGAACTTC,CASSKGSYREQNF
TRBV28,TRBD1,-,TRBJ2-3,TGTGCCAGCAGTTTGGCAGGGGGCCCTAGCACAGATACGCAGTATTTT,CASSLAGGPSTDTQYF
TRBV5-1,-,many,TRBJ1-4,TGCGCCAGCAGCGCCGGGACAAGGGCTTCGGGGGAAAAACTGTTTTTT,CASSAGTRASGEKLFF
TRBV4-1,TRBD2,many,TRBJ2-3,TGCGCCAGCAGCCTAACGGGACTAGCGGGGTCGGGAGATACGCAGTATTTT,CASSLTGLAGSGDTQYF
TRBV10-1,-,many,TRBJ2-2,TGCGCCAGCAGTGAGTCCGGAGCCCCCGGGGAGCTGTTTTTT,CASSESGAPGELFF
TRBV20-1,TRBD1,-,TRBJ2-5,TGCAGTGCTAGCTCACAGGGGGGCCGGGAGACCCAGTACTTC,CSASSQGGRETQYF
TRBV12-3/TRBV12-4,-,many,TRBJ1-3,TGTGCCAGCAGTTTTGGGACGGCTGGAAACACCATATATTTT,CASSFGTAGNTIYF
TRBV12-3/TRBV12-4,-,many,TRBJ2-2,TGTGCCAGCAGTTGGAGGACCGGGGAGCTGTTTTTT,CASSWRTGELFF
TRBV6-5,TRBD2,many,TRBJ2-7,TGTGCCAGCAGTACCGCCGCGGGGGTCGGGCAGTACTTC,CASSTAAGVGQYF